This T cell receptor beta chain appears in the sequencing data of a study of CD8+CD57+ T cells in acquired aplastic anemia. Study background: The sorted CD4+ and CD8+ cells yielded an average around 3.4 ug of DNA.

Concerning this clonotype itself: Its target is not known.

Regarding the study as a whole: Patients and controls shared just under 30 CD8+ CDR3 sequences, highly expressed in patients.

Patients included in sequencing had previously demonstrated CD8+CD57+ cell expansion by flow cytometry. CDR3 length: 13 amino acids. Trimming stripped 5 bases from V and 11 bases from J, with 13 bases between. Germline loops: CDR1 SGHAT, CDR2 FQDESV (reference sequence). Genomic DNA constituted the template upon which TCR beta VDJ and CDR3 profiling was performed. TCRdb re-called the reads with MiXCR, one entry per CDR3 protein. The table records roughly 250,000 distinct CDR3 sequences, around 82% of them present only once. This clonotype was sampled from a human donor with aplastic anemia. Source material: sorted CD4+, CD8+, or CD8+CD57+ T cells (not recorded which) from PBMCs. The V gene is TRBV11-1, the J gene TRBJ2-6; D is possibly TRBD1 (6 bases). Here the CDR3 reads CASSLSGGYVLTF. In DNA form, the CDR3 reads TGTGCCAGCAGCCTTTCTGGGGGCTACGTCCTGACTTTC.